Each of the 12 T cell receptor beta chains below was sequenced from the same sample in a study of shared clonotypes between healthy human individuals. This table comes from immunoSEQ multiplex PCR, and its TCRdb copy is limited to in-frame clones, with some not included. The sample yields around 2.5 million clones, 93% seen once. The sample comprised naive CD4+ T cells from PBMCs. Subset denoted: CD45RA+ positively selected. These receptors were taken from a man younger than 35 in good health. Some clones in this sample may be carry-over from other donors' samples.

V is TRBV28 and J is TRBJ1-1; maybe TRBD1 (5 bases). Between the trimmed V and J ends, which lost 0 bases and 1 base, there was a span of 15 bases. This CDR3 has 17 amino acids. Germline V gene sequence: CDR1 MDHEN, CDR2 SYDVKM. This CDR3 is CASSLWGNPTGNTEAFF. The CDR3 DNA follows: TGTGCCAGCAGTTTATGGGGGAACCCTACAGGGAACACTGAAGCTTTCTTT.

The rearrangement joins TRBV4-1 to TRBJ2-1, with 9 bases identical to TRBD2. This CDR3 region has 16 residues. V dropped 0 bases and J dropped 4; count of bases not matched to a gene: 4. Germline CDR1 and CDR2: MGHRA and YSYEKL. The CDR3 protein is CASSQETSGPYNEQFF. The CDR3, as DNA: TGCGCCAGCAGCCAAGAGACTAGCGGCCCTTACAATGAGCAGTTCTTC.

The rearrangement links TRBV7-9 to TRBJ2-7; tentative D call: TRBD1 (6 bases). Germline V gene data show CDR1 as SEHNR and CDR2 as FQNEAQ (reference sequence). The V and J ends lost 6 bases and 2 bases respectively, with 26 bases between them. The CDR3 is 18 amino acids. The CDR3, as DNA: TGTGCCAGCAGTAAGTACAGGACAGACTCAATTCTTACCTACGAGCAGTACTTC. Translated, it gives CASSKYRTDSILTYEQYF.

The genes are TRBV18 and TRBJ1-2, with 9 bases matching TRBD1. CDR1 and CDR2 (germline): KGHSH, LQKENI. Trimming cost V 2 bases and J 0 bases; bases outside gene matches: 13. CDR3 size: 19 residues. CDR3 sequence: CASSPFSPGQGVANYGYTF. Written as DNA, the CDR3 is TGTGCCAGCTCACCATTCTCTCCGGGACAGGGAGTCGCTAACTATGGCTACACCTTC. The complete variable domain, with remaining parts taken from reference TRBV18 and TRBJ1-2, reads NAGVMQNPRHLVRRRGQEARLRCSPMKGHSHVYWYRQLPEEGLKFMVYLQKENIIDESGMPKERFSAEFPKEGPSILRIQQVVRGDSAAYFCASSPFSPGQGVANYGYTFGSGTRLTVV.

The chain uses TRBV28 and TRBJ2-2, with a possible D match to TRBD2 (6 bases). The CDR3 consists of 15 residues. Trimming removed 5 bases from V and 4 bases from J, with 14 bases in between. Germline CDR1 reads MDHEN; CDR2 reads SYDVKM. CDR3 loop: CASSPGGGFTGELFF. The CDR3 nucleotides are TGTGCCAGCAGTCCCGGTGGGGGGTTCACCGGGGAGCTGTTTTTT.

The rearrangement uses TRBV6-1 and TRBJ2-1; the D gene could be TRBD1 or TRBD2 (5 bases each). The CDR3 contains 13 residues. Trimming stripped 7 bases from V and 4 bases from J, with 11 bases between. Germline V gene lookup returns CDR1 MNHNS and CDR2 SASEGT. The CDR3 spells CASTWGSYNEQFF. CDR3 bases: TGTGCCAGCACCTGGGGGTCTTACAATGAGCAGTTCTTC.

The V gene is TRBV28, the J gene TRBJ2-7; D not certain. The germline V gene encodes CDR1 MDHEN and CDR2 SYDVKM. Trimming took off 7 bases at V and 3 bases at J, with 10 bases between the two ends. The CDR3 spans 12 residues. For the CDR3, the DNA is TGTGCCAGCACCATTACAGACTACGAGCAGTACTTC. Its protein product is CASTITDYEQYF.

This sequence joins TRBV25-1 and TRBJ1-6; D gene ambiguous. Germline CDR1 and CDR2: MGHDK and SYGVNS. Trimming took off 2 bases at V and 9 bases at J, with 14 bases between the two ends. The CDR3 has 15 amino acids. The CDR3 nucleotides read TGTGCCAGCAGTGAAGCTTACAGACTAGGTTCACCCCTCCACTTT. Residues: CASSEAYRLGSPLHF.

The chain carries TRBV19 and TRBJ2-6; tentatively, D is TRBD2 (7 bases). Germline V gives CDR1 LNHDA, CDR2 SQIVND (reference sequence). This CDR3 has 15 amino acids. The CDR3 reads CAGGDTLSGANVLTF. The CDR3, as DNA: TGTGCAGGGGGGGACACCTTATCTGGGGCCAACGTCCTGACTTTC. Drawing the rest from reference TRBV19 and TRBJ2-6, the complete variable domain is DGGITQSPKYLFRKEGQNVTLSCEQNLNHDAMYWYRQDPGQGLRLIYYSQIVNDFQKGDIAEGYSVSREKKESFPLTVTSAQKNPTAFYLCAGGDTLSGANVLTFGAGSRLTVL.

This clone was detected a few times. Distinct nucleotide sequences in the sample also encode this CDR3. The J gene is TRBJ2-5, the V gene TRBV5-1, with D unresolved. The CDR3 length is 12 residues. Germline CDR1 is SGHRS and CDR2 is YFSETQ. Trimming stripped 2 bases from V and 2 bases from J, with 4 bases between. The CDR3 DNA sequence: TGCGCCAGCAGCTTTCCTCAAGAGACCCAGTACTTC. Amino acids: CASSFPQETQYF.

The genes are TRBV28 and TRBJ2-3; 12 bases agree with TRBD1. The CDR3 runs 16 residues. Losses at the gene ends were 3 bases for V and 7 bases for J; bases not matched to a gene: 8. Looked up from germline, CDR1 is MDHEN and CDR2 is SYDVKM. DNA for the CDR3: TGTGCCAGCAGTTTGGGGGGGACAGGGGGCGGAAATACGCAGTATTTT. It yields the protein CASSLGGTGGGNTQYF.

V and J are TRBV5-1 and TRBJ1-1, with D perhaps matching TRBD1 (5 bases). V was trimmed by 5 bases and J by 3 bases, leaving 8 bases between them. The CDR3 is 12 amino acids. The germline V gene has CDR1 SGHRS and CDR2 YFSETQ. The CDR3 DNA sequence: TGCGCCAGCAGAATAGGGGACACTGAAGCTTTCTTT. Amino acid sequence: CASRIGDTEAFF.